This passage covers 4 T cell receptor beta chains from one sample sequenced in a study of blood T cell repertoires in COVID-19. Clones were sequenced by immunoSEQ multiplex PCR, and TCRdb holds only the in-frame ones, with some missing. The profile shows hundreds of thousands of clones, around 89% of them singletons. Sequencing was performed on PBMCs or T cells enriched from blood (not recorded which). The receptors were gathered from a woman between 45 and 60 years old who had recovered from COVID-19.

The V call is TRBV28, the J call TRBJ2-3; 7 bases align to TRBD1. The CDR3 is 14 amino acids. Germline V gene lookup returns CDR1 MDHEN and CDR2 SYDVKM. Unmatched junction bases numbered 5, after V lost 3 bases and J lost 5 bases. The CDR3 loop is CASSFIGGLDTQYF. The CDR3 bases are TGTGCCAGCAGTTTTATAGGGGGCCTAGATACGCAGTATTTT.

The CDR3 protein is CASSSSGLALNEQFF. The CDR3 DNA reads TGTGCCAGCAGCTCCTCAGGACTAGCCCTTAATGAGCAGTTCTTC. The J gene is TRBJ2-1, the V gene TRBV6-5; 8 bases are shared with TRBD2. CDR3 size: 15 residues. CDR1 and CDR2 (germline): MNHEY, SVGAGI. V was pared by 6 bases and J by 7 bases, with 11 bases of the junction left unmatched.

This sequence joins TRBV27 and TRBJ1-1; D is undetermined. The CDR3 has 15 amino acids. Germline V gene sequence: CDR1 MNHEY, CDR2 SMNVEV (reference sequence). The ends were cut back, 0 bases at V and 4 bases at J, with 12 bases in the middle. In nucleotides, the CDR3 is TGTGCCAGCAGTTTATCTCCCACCGGTGGCACTGAAGCTTTCTTT. Residues: CASSLSPTGGTEAFF.

This clone was recorded many times. V is TRBV10-3 and J is TRBJ2-5, with D uncertain. The CDR3 has 12 amino acids. The germline gives CDR1 ENHRY, CDR2 SYGVKD. Trimming removed 8 bases from V and 2 bases from J, with 9 bases in between. The DNA for the CDR3 is TGTGCCATCTCAATGAGACAAGAGACCCAGTACTTC. Translated: CAISMRQETQYF.